This T cell receptor (beta chain) was obtained from a study of CD8+CD57+ T cells in acquired aplastic anemia listed by TCRdb under 2018. About the investigation overall: DNA extracted from sorted CD4+ and CD8+ cells had a mean of roughly 3.4 ug, with a range of roughly 0.17 to 27.4 ug. CD8+CD57+ expansion was defined as a frequency above the mean frequency observed in healthy subjects. Overall study outcomes, separate from this receptor: Between patients and healthy controls, no significant difference in CD8+ Simpson's diversity was found (P=0.060). Roughly 30 CD8+ CDR3 sequences were found to be shared between patients and controls, but these sequences appeared to be highly expressed in patients and within the immunodominant clones of the patients.

Genomic DNA was used as template for profiling of TCR beta VDJ combinations and CDR3 sequences. An Illumina HiSeq 2000 was used for TCR repertoire sequencing. Regarding the original processing steps: Repertoire assessment relied on Simpson's diversity index, CDR3 size and DJ length profiles, and TRBV/TRBJ rearrangement plots. The immunodominant clone was defined as the most abundant DNA sequence in deep sequencing data. CDR3 amino acid sequences were screened for sharing across subjects and compared with published repertoires and the VDJdb database. The public reads were quality trimmed at Q25 with fastp and then assembled into clones with MiXCR by TCRdb, keeping productive beta chains. Entries that share a CDR3 protein sequence are merged under the most common genes and DNA. Clone size and V and J calls follow TCRdb, not the original study. Within this sample are roughly 500,000 distinct CDR3 sequences, with around 30% of them counted one time only. The leading ten clones occupy 0.75% to 0.95% of the sample.

V lost 9 bases and J lost 3 bases, and the count of bases not matched to a germline gene is 4. The germline V gene (reference sequence) gives CDR1 as LNHDA and CDR2 as SQIVND. From the cysteine up to the phenylalanine, the CDR3 has a length of 12 residues. The read is trimmed to its CDR3 DNA, 36 bases read in frame from base 1. In this sample, this clonotype turned up many times. The antigen this receptor binds is unknown. Within one base of it there is no much larger clone, and no base qualities were kept. Expansion of CD8+CD57+ cells had been shown by flow cytometry in the patients chosen for sequencing. All patients had severe acquired aplastic anemia diagnosed by International Study of Aplastic Anemia and Agranulocytosis and Camitta criteria. Patients had received no therapy at the time of blood sampling. In the study, sorted CD4+ and CD8+ blood T cells from patients with severe aplastic anemia and from healthy subjects underwent deep sequencing of TCR repertoires. Patients were enrolled under clinicaltrials.gov protocols 00001620, 01623167, 00001397, 00071045, 00081523 and 00961064 in the USA. Ficoll-Paque density gradient centrifugation was used to isolate peripheral blood mononuclear cells. Before DNA extraction, CD4+ and CD8+ T cells were sorted with FACS or magnetic beads.

Material: sorted CD4+, CD8+, or CD8+CD57+ T cells (not recorded which) from PBMCs. The rearranged chain carries TRBV19 and TRBJ1-1; TRBD1 matches 7 bases in the middle. This clonotype was sampled from a human donor with aplastic anemia. CDR3 sequence: CASGDSYTEAFF. The sequenced DNA: TGTGCCAGCGGGGACAGTTACACTGAAGCTTTCTTT.